Presented here are 31 T cell receptor beta chains from one specimen sequenced in a study of shared clonotypes between healthy human individuals (dated by TCRdb to 2018 to 2020). Library construction relied on the immunoSEQ multiplex PCR assay. The table was pulled from immuneACCESS by TCRdb, which kept in-frame rearrangements only. Such tables lose some clones; where checked, under half of the loss comes from unresolved V genes, and the rest has no known cause. This sample is represented by roughly 500,000 clones; approximately 78% of them were singletons. Jointly, the top ten make up more than 10% of the sample. Sequenced sample: PBMCs. The receptors come from a woman aged 40 to 50 in good health. Some clones in this sample may be carry-over from other donors' samples.

J is TRBJ2-5 and V is TRBV11-2; 10 bases agree with TRBD2. CDR3 length equals 14 residues. CDR1 is SGHAT, CDR2 FQNNGV, per germline. V trimming: 5 bases; J trimming: 7 bases; junction bases outside the gene matches: 7. The CDR3 coding sequence is TGTGCCAGCAGCCTTTCTAGCGGGAGTGTGACCCAGTACTTC. Its translation is CASSLSSGSVTQYF.

The gene calls are TRBV27 and TRBJ2-3; no clear D. Germline CDR1 reads MNHEY; CDR2 reads SMNVEV (reference sequence). V was shortened by 5 bases and J by 2 bases, with 17 bases between the two germline ends. CDR3 size: 16 residues. The CDR3 spells CASSPVPPLVTDTQYF. The DNA of the CDR3 is TGTGCCAGCAGTCCCGTTCCCCCGCTAGTCACAGATACGCAGTATTTT.

The J gene is TRBJ1-5, the V gene TRBV28, with 7 bases identical to TRBD1. Per germline, CDR1 MDHEN and CDR2 SYDVKM. With 3 bases clipped from V and 4 bases from J, the junction kept 9 bases outside the gene matches. This CDR3 has 16 residues. CDR3 region: CASSLGGGGLNQPQHF. The CDR3 DNA reads as TGTGCCAGCAGTTTGGGAGGGGGCGGCCTAAATCAGCCCCAGCATTTT.

V gene TRBV6-1 combines with J gene TRBJ2-1; D is unresolved. There are 13 residues in the CDR3. Trimming shortened V by 2 bases and J by 12 bases, and 14 bases separated the two germline ends. Germline V gene data show CDR1 as MNHNS and CDR2 as SASEGT. The CDR3 sequence is CASSESNKVRQFF. CDR3 nucleotides: TGTGCCAGCAGTGAATCGAACAAGGTCAGGCAGTTCTTC.

V and J are TRBV28 and TRBJ2-7; possible D gene TRBD1, 5 bases. The germline V and J ends were trimmed by 3 bases and 4 bases, with 10 bases remaining between them. CDR1 and CDR2 from the germline V gene are MDHEN and SYDVKM. The CDR3 runs 13 residues. The CDR3 DNA sequence: TGTGCCAGCAGTTTTCAGGGTGGATACGAGCAGTACTTC. Residues: CASSFQGGYEQYF.

This clone has only a few counts. The V and J genes are TRBV7-6 and TRBJ2-7; a weak D match, TRBD1 (6 bases). CDR1 is SGHVS and CDR2 is FNYEAQ in the germline V gene. V gave up 1 base and J gave up 2 bases, with 12 bases separating them. The CDR3 consists of 15 residues. In nucleotides, the CDR3 is TGTGCCAGCAGCTTAGACGACAGGTCAGCCTACGAGCAGTACTTC. It translates to CASSLDDRSAYEQYF.

The chain combines TRBV27 with TRBJ2-7, with a weak D call TRBD2 (5 bases). The CDR3 is 16 amino acids. V shed 0 bases and J shed 0 bases, with 12 bases lying between them. Germline CDR1 MNHEY, CDR2 SMNVEV (reference sequence). The CDR3 reads CASSLSVRERSYEQYF. CDR3 nucleotides: TGTGCCAGCAGTTTATCGGTCCGGGAACGCTCCTACGAGCAGTACTTC.

J is TRBJ1-4 and V is TRBV18; D is unclear. CDR1 and CDR2 (germline): KGHSH, LQKENI. V gave up 2 bases and J gave up 0 bases, with 13 bases separating them. The CDR3 totals 17 residues. CDR3 DNA sequence: TGTGCCAGCTCACCAGCAAACAGTCAAACAACTAATGAAAAACTGTTTTTT. It is translated as CASSPANSQTTNEKLFF. The variable domain in full, with the rest retrieved from reference TRBV18 and TRBJ1-4, is NAGVMQNPRHLVRRRGQEARLRCSPMKGHSHVYWYRQLPEEGLKFMVYLQKENIIDESGMPKERFSAEFPKEGPSILRIQQVVRGDSAAYFCASSPANSQTTNEKLFFGSGTQLSVL.

The genes are TRBV18 and TRBJ2-7, with a weak D call TRBD1 (5 bases). This CDR3 comprises 14 residues. V lost 3 bases, J lost 3 bases, and 12 bases lay in between. Per the germline V gene, CDR1 is KGHSH and CDR2 is LQKENI. In nucleotides, the CDR3 is TGTGCCAGCTCACCTACCGACAGAGACTACGAGCAGTACTTC. Amino acid sequence: CASSPTDRDYEQYF. Looking up the rest from reference TRBV18 and TRBJ2-7 gives the full variable domain: NAGVMQNPRHLVRRRGQEARLRCSPMKGHSHVYWYRQLPEEGLKFMVYLQKENIIDESGMPKERFSAEFPKEGPSILRIQQVVRGDSAAYFCASSPTDRDYEQYFGPGTRLTVT.

This clone was seen repeatedly, ten times or more. The chain recombines TRBV19 with TRBJ2-7; D might be TRBD1 or TRBD2, each matching 5 bases. The CDR3 length is 13 residues. The V end lost 8 bases, the J end lost 3 bases, and 14 bases lay between the germline ends. Germline CDR1 reads LNHDA; CDR2 reads SQIVND (reference sequence). The DNA for the CDR3 is TGTGCCAGTGGAAGGGACGGAGGCTACGAGCAGTACTTC. It specifies CASGRDGGYEQYF.

V and J are TRBV19 and TRBJ2-1; TRBD1 agrees at 7 bases. The junction had 18 bases not matched to a gene; V was cut back by 6 bases and J by 4 bases. Germline V CDR1 and CDR2: LNHDA, SQIVND (reference sequence). This CDR3 is built from 18 residues. The CDR3 region has the DNA TGTGCCAGTAGGGGCCGAGGGGGCAGCGGCGGCAGGTACAATGAGCAGTTCTTC. It yields the protein CASRGRGGSGGRYNEQFF.

The chain uses TRBV28 and TRBJ1-5; D ambiguous. The CDR3 is 13 amino acids. The germline gives CDR1 MDHEN, CDR2 SYDVKM. V was shortened by 7 bases and J by 5 bases, with 12 bases between the two germline ends. For the CDR3, the DNA is TGTGCCAGCACCAATGGAGGTTATCAGCCCCAGCATTTT. Protein: CASTNGGYQPQHF.

The V call is TRBV6-6, the J call TRBJ2-7; TRBD1 matches 9 bases. The J segment lost 4 bases and the V segment lost 5 bases, leaving 6 bases of the junction unmatched. CDR1 MNHNY and CDR2 SVGAGI come from the germline V gene (reference sequence). This CDR3 spans 14 amino acids. CDR3 protein: CASSPQGATYEQYF. The DNA for the CDR3 is TGTGCCAGCAGTCCACAGGGGGCTACGTACGAGCAGTACTTC.

The genes are TRBV11-2 and TRBJ2-1; D perhaps matches TRBD2 (5 bases). Germline loops: CDR1 SGHAT, CDR2 FQNNGV. The length of the CDR3 is 15 residues. Trimming took 6 bases from V and 6 from J, leaving 18 bases between them. The CDR3: CASRIIGRRGNEQFF. The CDR3 nucleotides read TGTGCCAGCAGGATAATAGGACGTCGGGGCAATGAGCAGTTCTTC.

Concerning this clone itself: Other DNA sequences in the same sample also yield this CDR3. V gene TRBV7-9 combines with J gene TRBJ1-4; D possibly corresponds to TRBD1 (5 bases). V was shortened by 5 bases and J by 7 bases, with 8 bases between the two germline ends. The CDR3 is 12 amino acids. CDR1 is SEHNR, CDR2 FQNEAQ, per germline (reference sequence). The CDR3 nucleotides read TGTGCCAGCAGCCTCGGGGGTGAAAAACTGTTTTTT. Translating it yields CASSLGGEKLFF.

V and J are TRBV9 and TRBJ1-3; D not certain. The V and J ends lost 0 bases and 4 bases respectively, with 14 bases between them. The CDR3 extends over 16 amino acids. CDR1 is SGDLS, CDR2 YYNGEE, per germline. The CDR3 bases are TGTGCCAGCAGCGTAGACGGCAGAATCGGCGGAAACACCATATATTTT. This translates into CASSVDGRIGGNTIYF.

This rearrangement joins TRBV11-3 to TRBJ2-5; D unclear. CDR3 size: 14 residues. Trimming left V 5 bases short and J 1 base short, with 11 bases between. Germline CDR1 SGHNT, CDR2 YENEEA. CDR3 coding DNA: TGTGCCAGCAGCCCAGGTGCATCCCAAGAGACCCAGTACTTC. It specifies CASSPGASQETQYF.

This rearrangement joins TRBV7-2 to TRBJ2-4; D might be TRBD2 (5 bases). V lost 1 base and J lost 9, with 13 bases in between. CDR3 length: 14 amino acids. The V gene's germline CDR1 is SGHTA and CDR2 FQGNSA. CDR3 residues: CASSLVAYGSIQYF. The CDR3 DNA reads as TGTGCCAGCAGCTTAGTAGCGTATGGTAGCATTCAGTACTTC.

The table lists this clone with a few counts. The chain carries TRBV18 and TRBJ2-7; D ambiguous. Trimming left V 0 bases short and J 6 bases short, with 15 bases between. There are 15 residues in the CDR3. From germline, CDR1 is KGHSH and CDR2 LQKENI. CDR3 bases: TGTGCCAGCTCACCACCGGTCGGAGAAGGCTTCGAGCAGTACTTC. This codes for CASSPPVGEGFEQYF.

The sample holds a few counts of this clone. The J gene is TRBJ2-1, the V gene TRBV5-5, with D unclear. CDR1 SGHKS and CDR2 YYEKEE come from the germline V gene (reference sequence). Trimming took off 4 bases at V and 2 bases at J, with 16 bases between the two ends. This CDR3 is built from 16 residues. The CDR3 region has the DNA TGTGCCAGCAGCCTGTTAACCACCACCCCCTACAATGAGCAGTTCTTC. This encodes CASSLLTTTPYNEQFF.

The V gene is TRBV28, the J gene TRBJ1-3; D unclear. Germline assignment: CDR1 MDHEN and CDR2 SYDVKM. V was cut by 5 bases and J by 4 bases, with 18 bases left in between. The CDR3 contains 16 residues. As DNA, the CDR3 is TGTGCCAGCAGTATGGGTTCCGGCCAGCGGGGAAACACCATATATTTT. Translated: CASSMGSGQRGNTIYF.

The chain is built from TRBV30 and TRBJ1-2, with TRBD1 matching over 7 bases. The CDR3 is 14 amino acids. The junction had 9 bases not matched to a gene; V was cut back by 7 bases and J by 1 base. The germline V gene has CDR1 GTSNPN and CDR2 SVGIG (reference sequence). CDR3 coding DNA: TGTGCCTCACAGCCTAGGGGGCGTAACTATGGCTACACCTTC. Amino acid sequence: CASQPRGRNYGYTF.

The chain links TRBV5-6 to TRBJ2-2, with no clear D. The CDR3 runs to 14 residues. The V and J ends lost 0 bases and 2 bases respectively, with 5 bases between them. Germline V gene data show CDR1 as SGHDT and CDR2 as YYEEEE. CDR3 region: CASSLVGNTGELFF. As DNA, the CDR3 is TGTGCCAGCAGCTTGGTGGGAAACACCGGGGAGCTGTTTTTT.

V usage is TRBV7-7 and J usage is TRBJ2-5; 8 positions match TRBD1. CDR1 is SSHAT, CDR2 FNYEAQ, per germline (reference sequence). The CDR3 is 16 amino acids. V was pared by 5 bases and J by 4 bases, with 12 bases of the junction left unmatched. CDR3 sequence (DNA): TGTGCCAGCAGCCCTGGGGCAGGGGGCGCCGGAGAGACCCAGTACTTC. This encodes CASSPGAGGAGETQYF.

The rearrangement links TRBV28 to TRBJ1-2; 10 nucleotides align to TRBD1. The CDR3 loop spans 14 amino acids. The ends lost 6 bases at V and 5 bases at J; junction bases unmatched: 6. The germline gives CDR1 MDHEN, CDR2 SYDVKM. CDR3 sequence: CASSPPGQGYGYTF. CDR3 nucleotide sequence: TGTGCCAGCAGCCCCCCGGGACAGGGGTATGGCTACACCTTC.

The V gene is TRBV7-9, the J gene TRBJ2-1; possible D gene TRBD1, 7 bases. Trimming pared 5 bases from V and 0 bases from J, leaving 20 bases between. Germline CDR1 and CDR2: SEHNR and FQNEAQ (reference sequence). This CDR3 has 18 residues. The CDR3 loop is CASSPGGFAPSSYNEQFF. CDR3 DNA: TGTGCCAGCAGCCCAGGGGGGTTCGCGCCGAGCTCCTACAATGAGCAGTTCTTC.

The V gene is TRBV28, the J gene TRBJ2-7; 9 bases map to TRBD1. Germline V lookup: CDR1 MDHEN, CDR2 SYDVKM. The CDR3 loop spans 14 amino acids. The trim removed 6 bases at V and 2 bases at J, leaving 5 bases unmatched. The CDR3, as DNA: TGTGCCAGCAGACGACAGGGGGAGACCTACGAGCAGTACTTC. It encodes CASRRQGETYEQYF.

The chain is built from TRBV27 and TRBJ2-3; a weak D match, TRBD2 (7 bases). Trimming shortened V by 6 bases and J by 3 bases, and 19 bases separated the two germline ends. This CDR3 region has 16 residues. CDR1 is MNHEY and CDR2 is SMNVEV in the germline V gene (reference sequence). In nucleotides, the CDR3 is TGTGCCAGCAGCGAGGGGGGGTATTGGAGGACAGATACGCAGTATTTT. Translating gives CASSEGGYWRTDTQYF.

This clone has a single count. The chain joins TRBV28 to TRBJ2-1; TRBD1 or TRBD2 may be the D gene (7 bases each). Per the germline V gene, CDR1 is MDHEN and CDR2 is SYDVKM. This CDR3 spans 15 amino acids. The V gene lost 7 bases and the J gene lost 6 bases, with 19 bases spanning the gap. CDR3 bases: TGTGCCAGCACACCGAGGGGGCTAGCGGTCAATGAGCAGTTCTTC. Its protein product is CASTPRGLAVNEQFF.

This chain joins TRBV6-1 and TRBJ2-7; TRBD2 might be the D (5 bases). This CDR3 is 15 amino acids long. In germline, CDR1 is MNHNS, CDR2 SASEGT. V lost 0 bases to trimming and J lost 4 bases, with 13 bases between them. CDR3 sequence (DNA): TGTGCCAGCAGTGAAGCGGCGGGCCCCTTATACGAGCAGTACTTC. It is translated as CASSEAAGPLYEQYF.

The chain combines TRBV6-5 with TRBJ1-1; D remains unclear. The ends were cut back, 0 bases at V and 7 bases at J, with 9 bases in the middle. This CDR3 spans 13 amino acids. CDR1 MNHEY and CDR2 SVGAGI come from the germline V gene. CDR3 nucleotide sequence: TGTGCCAGCAGTTACTCGAGAGGTCTTGAAGCTTTCTTT. As protein: CASSYSRGLEAFF.